This TCR beta chain emerged from a study of PD-1 blockade in classical Hodgkin lymphoma (dated by TCRdb to 2018 to 2021). The study in broad terms: Nivolumab dosing was 3 mg/kg intravenously every 2 weeks, continuing until either disease progression or unacceptable toxicity. The study used TCR beta sequencing and CyTOF to define a peripheral blood immune signature of response to PD-1 blockade in classical Hodgkin lymphoma.

V is cut back by 4 bases and J by 2 bases, with 7 bases in the junction unmatched. The germline V gene specifies SGHDT as CDR1 and YYEEEE as CDR2. The CDR3 sequence holds 16 residues, the cysteine and phenylalanine included. Only the CDR3 DNA is retained, 48 bases long and in frame from the first base. About this clone itself: Its specific antigen is unknown. Per-base quality was not reported, and no clone a single base away is much larger than it.

The Qiagen DNeasy kit was used to extract genomic DNA from unsorted PBMCs and from the negatively selected CD4+ and CD8+ fractions. TCR beta CDR3 regions were subjected to amplification by immunoSEQ multiplex PCR with primers that anneal to V and J segments. A synthetic immune receptor repertoire was used to minimize amplification bias, and remaining bias was computationally removed after sequencing. The published analysis was carried out like this. Repertoire diversity was quantified as the Shannon entropy index using custom Python scripts. Unsorted, CD4+ and CD8+ repertoires were analyzed separately, except for combined analyses in which CD4+ and CD8+ sequences were merged in silico. Clonal expansion was defined as at least a 2-fold frequency increase after treatment relative to C1D1, with a pseudocount of 0.5 for undetected baseline clones. Clones with 0 or 1 copy at C1D1 were defined as singleton clones, while clones with 2 or more copies were defined as non-singleton clones. Clones expanded in unsorted samples were assigned a CD4+, CD8+ or unknown annotation through matching of protein sequences in sorted samples from the same patient. Diversity changes from C1D1 to C4D1 were tested in paired samples using Wilcoxon tests. TCRdb provides this immuneACCESS table in a form limited to in-frame rearrangements. Some clones are lacking; in checked studies, under half of them reflect an unresolved V gene, and why the rest are absent is not known. D and trimming were read from the DNA, whereas the V and J calls and clone size are those reported in that table. The table for this sample lists approximately 70,000 clones; just over 90% of them were counted only once. Clones ranked in the top ten supply 6.5% to 8% of the sample.

What the study reported, not specific to this receptor: Baseline TCR diversity was reported as lower in newly diagnosed patients than in healthy donors, and lower still in relapsed/refractory patients. Trial patients achieving complete response had baseline diversity similar to newly diagnosed patients, whereas partial responders and progressors had significantly lower diversity. CD4+ but not CD8+ TCR diversity rose significantly by C4D1 (p=0.0027 vs p=0.16), most apparent in complete responders (p=0.02). The study was limited to a single clinical trial cohort, and causes of repertoire differences, possibly disease activity or prior therapy, remained undefined. Lower diversity was seen in patients whose nivolumab began less than 1 year after ASCT, and these patients were left out of later analyses so that immune reconstitution would not confound the results.

Sample time point, as interpreted from the label and publication: cycle 1 day 1 (C1D1), immediately before nivolumab initiation. Every trial patient had relapsed after autologous stem cell transplantation, and cohorts A, B and C differed in prior brentuximab vedotin exposure. A total of 50 to 70 patients with relapsed/refractory classical Hodgkin lymphoma made up the trial cohort, and each patient's best overall response was complete response, partial response or progressive disease. Single-agent nivolumab was administered to trial patients in the multi-cohort phase II CheckMate 205 trial. Best overall response was determined by an independent review committee according to the 2007 International Working Group response criteria. Trial PBMCs were obtained immediately prior to nivolumab initiation (C1D1) and on therapy at cycle 2 day 1 and cycle 4 day 1. After peripheral blood was drawn into 8 mL Vacutainer Cell Preparation Tubes, PBMCs were isolated by centrifugation and then cryopreserved.

This specimen was peripheral blood mononuclear cells (PBMCs), taken at baseline. The TCR was taken from a human donor with classical Hodgkin lymphoma. The V gene is TRBV5-6 and the J gene is TRBJ2-3; the central 10 bases match TRBD2. The DNA sequence follows: TGTGCCAGCAGCCCCCCCGGACTAGCGGACACAGATACGCAGTATTTT. Translation gives CASSPPGLADTDTQYF.